The following is a T cell receptor (beta chain) sequence with its context. The antigen is not known. The germline V gene has CDR1 MDHEN and CDR2 SYDVKM. There are 19 residues in the CDR3. Trimming at V came to 8 bases and at J to 4 bases, leaving 24 bases not matched to a gene. This entry comes from a study of blood T cells in healthy people across ages. Study-wide context: About one barcoded TCR beta cDNA was captured per two T cells. General observations from the study: There was no known CMV status for donors, so expanded clonotype changes were possibly confounded.

The use of a sample-barcoded 5' primer and a J-beta primer mix characterized a second PCR of 7 to 11 cycles. TCRdb used MiXCR to reprocess the 5' RACE reads, holding one entry per CDR3 protein. The sample records some 710,000 distinct CDR3 sequences, 22% being singletons. The receptor's source is a man between 65 and 80 years old in good health. The chain is built from TRBV28 and TRBJ1-1, with 8 bases lining up with TRBD1. The source material was blood. For the CDR3, the DNA is TGTGCCAGCCCTCCTAACGTGGGGGCAGGGGGCTATTGGGGCACTGAAGCTTTCTTT. This codes for CASPPNVGAGGYWGTEAFF.